Sequencing of this TCR beta chain was carried out in a study of T-cell memory formation after mild COVID-19. Study-level points and caveats: Clones that shrank (day 15 to 85) were balanced CD4/CD8, whereas later expanders leaned CD4+. Memory from before infection featured some responding clones, which suggests cross-reactive memory joined. Among clones peaking at day 37 in the second wave, SARS-CoV-2 specificity remained unconfirmed. Contracting CD4+ clones sat mainly in CM and EM; CD8+ in EMRA.

TCRdb re-called the 5' RACE reads with MiXCR, one entry per CDR3 protein. The sample yields about 160,000 distinct CDR3 sequences, about a third seen once. This clonotype was seen a handful of times. Its antigen is not identified. Between the trimmed V and J ends, which lost 0 bases and 3 bases, there was a span of 5 bases. Per the germline V gene, CDR1 is SGHRS and CDR2 is YFSETQ. The CDR3 loop spans 13 amino acids. The specimen sequenced was PBMCs or a T cell subset sorted from them (not recorded which). The clonotype originates from an adult woman who had mild COVID-19 (a few samples of this study predate the infection). Cell type and time point are not known. The V call is TRBV5-1, the J call TRBJ2-3; D remains ambiguous. This CDR3 reads CASSLGLTDTQYF. The CDR3 bases are TGCGCCAGCAGCTTGGGGCTAACAGATACGCAGTATTTT.